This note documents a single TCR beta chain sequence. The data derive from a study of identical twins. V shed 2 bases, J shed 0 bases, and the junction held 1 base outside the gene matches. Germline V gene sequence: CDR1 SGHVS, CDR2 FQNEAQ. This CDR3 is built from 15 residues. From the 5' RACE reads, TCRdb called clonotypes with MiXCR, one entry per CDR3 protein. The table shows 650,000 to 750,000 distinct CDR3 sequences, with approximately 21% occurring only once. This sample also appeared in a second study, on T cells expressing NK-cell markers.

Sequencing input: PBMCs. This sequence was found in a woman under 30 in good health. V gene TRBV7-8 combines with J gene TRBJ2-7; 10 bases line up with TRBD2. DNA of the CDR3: TGTGCCAGCAGCTTACCTAGCGGGGGCTCCTACGAGCAGTACTTC. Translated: CASSLPSGGSYEQYF. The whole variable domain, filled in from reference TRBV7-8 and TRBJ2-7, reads GAGVSQSPRYKVAKRGQDVALRCDPISGHVSLFWYQQALGQGPEFLTYFQNEAQLDKSGLPSDRFFAERPEGSVSTLKIQRTQQEDSAVYLCASSLPSGGSYEQYFGPGTRLTVT.